The next 31 T cell receptor beta chains were all read from a single sample in a study of post-analysis software for immune sequencing data (dated by TCRdb to between 2015 and 2016). Points the paper makes about the study in general: Patients showed significantly higher frequencies than controls for roughly five TRBV segments, among them TRBV5-6, TRBV5-1 and TRBV20-1.

These receptors' targets are unknown. Receptor libraries were prepared by PCR. TCRdb lists the instrument as Illumina HiSeq 2500. To reduce PCR and sequencing biases, unique molecular identifiers were built into the TCR beta cDNA libraries. The raw public data were reprocessed by TCRdb itself: fastp quality trimming at Q25, MiXCR clonotype calling, in-frame beta chains only. All rows with the same CDR3 protein become a single entry with the most common DNA and genes. The sample table holds approximately 460,000 distinct CDR3 sequences, of which roughly 46% were seen once. In total, the top ten clones hold about 12% of the sample. Sequenced material: blood. The receptors come from a girl between 5 and 17 years old with multiple sclerosis.

The chain combines TRBV20-1 with TRBJ2-7; D remains ambiguous. The V end lost 3 bases, the J end lost 0 bases, and 12 bases lay between the germline ends. The CDR3 is made up of 14 amino acids. Germline loops: CDR1 DFQATT, CDR2 SNEGSKA (reference sequence). This CDR3 reads CSASLTLTSYEQYF. CDR3 nucleotide sequence: TGCAGTGCTAGTCTGACCTTAACCTCCTACGAGCAGTACTTC.

This clonotype has a single count. This chain joins TRBV20-1 and TRBJ2-5; the match to TRBD2 covers 13 bases. The CDR3 is made up of 17 amino acids. The germline V gene has CDR1 DFQATT and CDR2 SNEGSKA (reference sequence). Germline trimming cut 0 bases from V and 11 bases from J; bases unmatched to any gene: 15. The CDR3 reads CSAREGLAGLTYNEQYF. The CDR3 coding sequence is TGCAGTGCTAGAGAGGGACTAGCGGGACTTACCTACAATGAGCAGTACTTC.

The chain combines TRBV28 with TRBJ2-1; 9 positions agree with TRBD2. Trimming cost V 10 bases and J 5 bases; bases outside gene matches: 15. This CDR3 has 16 residues. Germline V lookup: CDR1 MDHEN, CDR2 SYDVKM. The CDR3 sequence is CATIPPAGGPDNEQFF. Here the CDR3 DNA reads TGTGCCACCATACCCCCCGCGGGAGGGCCTGACAATGAGCAGTTCTTC.

The chain carries TRBV4-3 and TRBJ2-2; TRBD2 matches at 7 bases. CDR3 length: 15 amino acids. V lost 0 bases, J lost 5 bases, and 3 bases stayed unmatched. CDR1 and CDR2 (germline): LGHNA, YSLEER. The chain's CDR3 is CASSQDAGETGELFF. The CDR3 DNA reads TGCGCCAGCAGCCAAGATGCGGGAGAGACCGGGGAGCTGTTTTTT.

This clonotype was seen a few times. The chain uses TRBV5-1 and TRBJ1-6, with D perhaps TRBD1 (6 bases). V lost 2 bases, J lost 4 bases, and 10 bases lay in between. CDR1 SGHRS and CDR2 YFSETQ come from the germline V gene. CDR3 length equals 15 residues. The CDR3 reads CASSLQGLYNSPLHF. CDR3 coding DNA: TGCGCCAGCAGCTTACAGGGCCTGTATAATTCACCCCTCCACTTT.

This clonotype was detected many times. This chain uses TRBV27 with TRBJ2-1; D not certain. The CDR3 has 14 residues. CDR1 and CDR2 from the germline V gene are MNHEY and SMNVEV (reference sequence). The germline V and J ends were trimmed by 6 bases and 0 bases, with 9 bases remaining between them. CDR3 DNA: TGTGCCAGCAGCCGCGGAAGCTCCTACAATGAGCAGTTCTTC. It translates to CASSRGSSYNEQFF.

V gene TRBV15 combines with J gene TRBJ2-2; weak D call: TRBD2 (6 bases). The CDR3 consists of 16 residues. CDR1 is LNHNV, CDR2 YYDKDF, per germline (reference sequence). The germline V and J ends were trimmed by 8 bases and 7 bases, with 23 bases remaining between them. CDR3 in DNA: TGTGCCACCGCTGGTGTTGGAGGGGTGGAAGGCGGGGAGCTGTTTTTT. Protein: CATAGVGGVEGGELFF.

V gene TRBV20-1 combines with J gene TRBJ2-7; 14 nucleotides match TRBD2. Trimming cost V 6 bases and J 3 bases; bases outside gene matches: 10. CDR3 size: 16 residues. In germline, CDR1 is DFQATT, CDR2 SNEGSKA (reference sequence). Written as DNA, the CDR3 is TGCAGTGCGCCCGGACTAGCGGGAGGTGAGGACTACGAGCAGTACTTC. Translating it yields CSAPGLAGGEDYEQYF.

This clonotype has a count of ten or more. The V gene is TRBV29-1, the J gene TRBJ2-7, with a weak D call TRBD1 (5 bases). The V and J ends lost 0 bases and 3 bases respectively, with 12 bases between them. Per the germline V gene, CDR1 is SQVTM and CDR2 is ANQGSEA. The CDR3 is made up of 14 amino acids. The CDR3 sequence: CSVEDAQGRYEQYF. DNA of the CDR3: TGCAGCGTTGAAGATGCGCAGGGCCGCTACGAGCAGTACTTC.

This chain connects TRBV7-2 to TRBJ1-4; 9 positions match TRBD1. This CDR3 spans 15 amino acids. V lost 5 bases and J lost 4; bases outside the gene matches: 5. Germline CDR1 reads SGHTA; CDR2 reads FQGNSA. CDR3 protein: CASSPYRGRNEKLFF. In DNA form, the CDR3 reads TGTGCCAGCAGCCCATACAGGGGGCGTAATGAAAAACTGTTTTTT.

This clonotype has more than one count but fewer than ten. The V and J genes are TRBV3-1 and TRBJ2-5, with 13 bases fitting TRBD2. The germline CDR1 and CDR2 sequences are LGHDT and YNNKEL (reference sequence). The CDR3 consists of 16 residues. With V trimmed by 0 bases and J by 5 bases, 3 bases remained unmatched. In DNA, the CDR3 is TGTGCCAGCAGCCAAGAACTAGCGGGAGGGCCGGAGACCCAGTACTTC. It yields the protein CASSQELAGGPETQYF.

This clonotype has only a few counts. This chain uses TRBV7-2 with TRBJ2-7; D call uncertain. The V end was cut by 0 bases, the J end by 2 bases, with 8 bases between. This CDR3 is 14 amino acids long. Germline CDR1 and CDR2: SGHTA and FQGNSA. In DNA form, the CDR3 reads TGTGCCAGCAGCTTAGCAGACCGCACCTACGAGCAGTACTTC. It is translated as CASSLADRTYEQYF.

The chain joins TRBV29-1 to TRBJ2-1; D not certain. The V end was cut by 1 base, the J end by 4 bases, with 11 bases between. CDR3 size: 14 residues. Germline V CDR1 and CDR2: SQVTM, ANQGSEA. The CDR3 loop reads CSVEVGFGYNEQFF. The CDR3 region has the DNA TGCAGCGTTGAAGTGGGCTTCGGGTACAATGAGCAGTTCTTC.

The chain carries TRBV29-1 and TRBJ2-1; 7 bases align to TRBD2. The trim removed 1 base at V and 1 base at J, leaving 4 bases unmatched. The CDR3 is 15 amino acids. The germline gives CDR1 SQVTM, CDR2 ANQGSEA. The CDR3 DNA follows: TGCAGCGTTGAAGCGGGAGGATCGTCCTACAATGAGCAGTTCTTC. Translated, it gives CSVEAGGSSYNEQFF.

This clonotype was observed at least ten times. This chain uses TRBV12-3 or TRBV12-4 with TRBJ2-7; unclear D gene. V lost 6 bases and J 1 base, leaving 4 bases between the germline ends. The CDR3 sequence is 11 residues long. The CDR3 bases are TGTGCCAGCAGCATTTCCTACGAGCAGTACTTC. Translation gives CASSISYEQYF.

This clonotype was seen more than once but under ten times. J is TRBJ1-2 and V is TRBV29-1; no clear D gene. Germline values: CDR1 SQVTM, CDR2 ANQGSEA. The CDR3 extends over 14 amino acids. Deletions cut 6 bases from V and 1 base from J, with 15 bases between. In DNA form, the CDR3 reads TGCAGCGTCTTGGCGGGCAGTCTTAACTATGGCTACACCTTC. It is translated as CSVLAGSLNYGYTF.

A few counts support this clonotype. This rearrangement joins TRBV29-1 to TRBJ2-7; no definite D call. The germline V gene has CDR1 SQVTM and CDR2 ANQGSEA. Trimming stripped 4 bases from V and 3 bases from J, with 4 bases between. This CDR3 spans 10 amino acids. The CDR3 loop is CSVVVYEQYF. As DNA, the CDR3 is TGCAGCGTTGTGGTCTACGAGCAGTACTTC.

This clonotype was detected ten times or more. The chain has TRBV7-9 and TRBJ2-7; D is possibly TRBD2 (6 bases). Per the germline V gene, CDR1 is SEHNR and CDR2 is FQNEAQ (reference sequence). The CDR3 has 17 residues. Trimming shortened V by 4 bases and J by 3 bases, and 22 bases separated the two germline ends. CDR3 region: CASSSVEEGRDIYEQYF. The CDR3, as DNA: TGTGCCAGCAGCTCCGTTGAGGAGGGGCGAGATATCTACGAGCAGTACTTC.

This clonotype was counted a few times. V is TRBV5-6 and J is TRBJ2-7, with 7 bases fitting TRBD2. The CDR3 has 15 amino acids. CDR1 and CDR2 from the germline V gene are SGHDT and YYEEEE. The J segment lost 3 bases and the V segment lost 2 bases, leaving 8 bases of the junction unmatched. The CDR3 nucleotides read TGTGCCAGCAGCTTATGGCTAGCGGTTAACTACGAGCAGTACTTC. Its translation is CASSLWLAVNYEQYF.

This clonotype was seen only once. CDR3 coding DNA: TGCGCCAGCAGCTTGGTCCCGGACAGGGTCATCGGGGAGCTGTTTTTT. Translation: CASSLVPDRVIGELFF. The chain is built from TRBV5-1 and TRBJ2-2, with 8 bases matching TRBD1. Germline trimming cut 0 bases from V and 7 bases from J; bases unmatched to any gene: 8. Germline V gives CDR1 SGHRS, CDR2 YFSETQ. The CDR3 sequence is 16 residues long.

This clonotype has just a few counts. The rearrangement uses TRBV29-1 and TRBJ2-4, with 8 bases aligning to TRBD2. The germline V gene encodes CDR1 SQVTM and CDR2 ANQGSEA. The CDR3 totals 13 residues. After removal of 4 bases from V and 13 bases from J, the junction contained 12 bases not matched to a gene. CDR3 in amino acids: CSVGGTSLKEQYF. The CDR3, as DNA: TGCAGCGTTGGGGGGACTAGTCTAAAGGAGCAGTACTTC.

This clonotype was detected a few times. V usage is TRBV6-6 and J usage is TRBJ1-2; 8 nucleotides align to TRBD1. In germline, CDR1 is MNHNY, CDR2 SVGAGI (reference sequence). This CDR3 spans 15 amino acids. J was trimmed by 8 bases and V by 5 bases; bases with no gene match: 13. DNA for the CDR3: TGTGCCAGCAGTGACCGACAGGGGAGCTTAGAAGGCTACACCTTC. Translating it yields CASSDRQGSLEGYTF.

The chain recombines TRBV4-1 with TRBJ2-3, with 9 nucleotides matching TRBD2. The CDR3 extends over 17 amino acids. Germline CDR1 reads MGHRA; CDR2 reads YSYEKL. The junction had 6 bases not matched to a gene; V was cut back by 1 base and J by 1 base. This CDR3 is CASSQGLAGEGTDTQYF. Here the CDR3 DNA reads TGCGCCAGCAGCCAAGGTTTAGCGGGAGAGGGCACAGATACGCAGTATTTT.

This clonotype was seen only a few times. V is TRBV6-2 or TRBV6-3 and J is TRBJ2-1; D is possibly TRBD1 or TRBD2 (5 bases each). Trimming pared 4 bases from V and 5 bases from J, leaving 15 bases between. The CDR3 extends over 15 amino acids. Germline CDR1 is MNHEY and CDR2 is SVGEGT. The chain's CDR3 is CASSSGPGPNNEQFF. The CDR3 DNA follows: TGTGCCAGCAGTTCGGGACCTGGGCCTAACAATGAGCAGTTCTTC.

The CDR3 loop reads CSARDWGQQAYEQYF. The CDR3, as DNA: TGCAGTGCTAGAGATTGGGGACAGCAAGCCTACGAGCAGTACTTC. J is TRBJ2-7 and V is TRBV20-1, with 7 nucleotides matching TRBD1. This CDR3 has 15 residues. Per the germline V gene, CDR1 is DFQATT and CDR2 is SNEGSKA (reference sequence). V gave up 0 bases and J gave up 2 bases; unmatched junction bases: 7.

The chain couples TRBV20-1 to TRBJ2-4, with TRBD2 matching over 10 bases. The length of the CDR3 is 15 residues. Trimming cost V 3 bases and J 5 bases; bases outside gene matches: 7. CDR1 DFQATT and CDR2 SNEGSKA come from the germline V gene (reference sequence). The CDR3 spells CSASPSGRAQNIQYF. For the CDR3, the DNA is TGCAGTGCTAGCCCCAGCGGGAGGGCTCAAAACATTCAGTACTTC.

This sequence joins TRBV7-9 and TRBJ2-3, with a possible D match to TRBD2 (6 bases). Trimming cost V 0 bases and J 1 base, with 8 bases left between them. This CDR3 region has 15 residues. CDR1 and CDR2 from the germline V gene are SEHNR and FQNEAQ (reference sequence). The chain's CDR3 is CASSLASGRTDTQYF. The CDR3 region has the DNA TGTGCCAGCAGCTTAGCTAGCGGCCGCACAGATACGCAGTATTTT.

V usage is TRBV28 and J usage is TRBJ1-1; TRBD1 is a possible D gene (6 bases). CDR1 MDHEN and CDR2 SYDVKM come from the germline V gene. V lost 4 bases to trimming and J lost 0 bases, with 9 bases between them. The CDR3 has 14 residues. This CDR3 is CASSSDSLNTEAFF. Written as DNA, the CDR3 is TGTGCCAGCAGTTCGGACAGTTTGAACACTGAAGCTTTCTTT.

The CDR3 bases are TGTGCCAGCAGGGGTGGCAATCAGCCCCAGCATTTT. It encodes CASRGGNQPQHF. The chain has TRBV12-3 or TRBV12-4 and TRBJ1-5; D gene unclear. CDR3 length equals 12 residues. Trimming removed 6 bases at V and 2 bases at J, with 5 bases between.

The CDR3 reads CASSLTSGGWETQYF. Here the CDR3 DNA reads TGTGCCAGCAGCTTAACTTCAGGGGGCTGGGAGACCCAGTACTTC. The rearrangement joins TRBV7-2 to TRBJ2-5, with 8 bases aligning to TRBD1. The CDR3 is 15 amino acids. The V segment lost 2 bases and the J segment 5 bases; nucleotides outside the gene matches: 7. Germline V lookup: CDR1 SGHTA, CDR2 FQGNSA.

This chain joins TRBV4-1 and TRBJ1-4, with 8 bases that match TRBD1. The CDR3 extends over 17 amino acids. V dropped 8 bases and J dropped 1; count of bases not matched to a gene: 12. Germline V gene lookup returns CDR1 MGHRA and CDR2 YSYEKL. The CDR3 bases are TGCGCCAGCTGCCCGGTCGACAGGGGAGGAACTAATGAAAAACTGTTTTTT. Translated: CASCPVDRGGTNEKLFF.